A selection of T cell receptor beta chains follows, all from one sample in a study of blood T cell repertoires in COVID-19. This table comes from immunoSEQ multiplex PCR, and its TCRdb copy is limited to in-frame clones, with some not included. The table shows some 150,000 clones, with 81% occurring only once. Sequenced sample: peripheral blood. Source of these receptors: a woman aged 55-75 years with active or convalescent COVID-19. The CDR3 runs from the conserved cysteine through the conserved F or W. The order of the fields is V gene, D gene, clone size, J gene, CDR3 DNA, CDR3 protein. The D gene is left open where the match is weak. Size is omitted from some rows. Given values are once, few, many or a class for expanded clones.

>TRBV4-3|TRBD2|.|TRBJ2-3
TGCGCCAGCAGCCCATATTTAGCGGGAGAGACAGATACGCAGTATTTT
CASSPYLAGETDTQYF
>TRBV6-2/TRBV6-3|TRBD1|.|TRBJ1-4
TGTGCCAGCAGCCCCAGGGGGGAAAAACTGTTTTTT
CASSPRGEKLFF
>TRBV29-1|.|.|TRBJ2-2
TGCAGCGTTTCGGTGGCTAGCGACACCGGGGAGCTGTTTTTT
CSVSVASDTGELFF
>TRBV7-2|TRBD2|.|TRBJ2-7
TGTGCCAGCAGCTTAGGTCTAGCGGGCTTATACGAGCAGTACTTC
CASSLGLAGLYEQYF
>TRBV30|TRBD1|.|TRBJ1-2
TGTGCCTGGGAACAGGGGCTAAGGTATTATGGCTACACCTTC
CAWEQGLRYYGYTF
>TRBV5-1|.|few|TRBJ1-6
TGCGCCAGCAGCTTGGAAGTGGGCAGCAATTCACCCCTCCACTTT
CASSLEVGSNSPLHF
>TRBV4-3|TRBD1|.|TRBJ1-2
TGCGCCAGCAGCCAAGATTTTTACGACAGGGGTGAATATGGCTACACCTTC
CASSQDFYDRGEYGYTF
>TRBV5-1|.|.|TRBJ1-4
TGCGCCTCCCGACAAGGTGAAAAACTGTTTTTT
CASRQGEKLFF
>TRBV4-1|TRBD2|few|TRBJ2-3
TGCGCCAGCAGCCAAGATCCAGCGGGGGGGAGTCGGATCGCGCAGTATTTT
CASSQDPAGGSRIAQYF
>TRBV6-5|TRBD1|once|TRBJ1-6
TGTGCCAGCAGTCGACAGGGGAATTCACCCCTCCACTTT
CASSRQGNSPLHF
>TRBV6-4|TRBD2|.|TRBJ2-2
TGTGCCAGCAGTGACCCCGAGACTAGCGGGGTGACCCGGAACACCGGGGAGCTGTTTTTT
CASSDPETSGVTRNTGELFF
>TRBV24-1|TRBD1|.|TRBJ2-4
TGTGCCACCAGTGAGTCCGGGACAGGGGACAAAAACATTCAGTACTTC
CATSESGTGDKNIQYF
>TRBV28|TRBD2|few|TRBJ2-2
TGTGCCAGCAGTTTCTTCCTAGCGGCAAACACCGGGGAGCTGTTTTTT
CASSFFLAANTGELFF
>TRBV21-1|.|few|TRBJ2-7
TGTGCCAGCAGCAAAGATAAAGGGGGCTACGAGCAGTACTTC
CASSKDKGGYEQYF
>TRBV11-2|TRBD1|.|TRBJ1-1
TGTGCCAGCAGCTTAGTCCGACAGGGACCCACTGAAGCTTTCTTT
CASSLVRQGPTEAFF